This T cell receptor (beta chain) appears in the sequencing data of a study of T-cell memory formation after mild COVID-19. General study points: Cross-reactive memory seemingly joined, as some responding clones were found in pre-infection memory.

TCRdb re-derived calls from the 5' RACE reads in MiXCR, one entry per CDR3 protein. Here the sample spans 95,000 to 110,000 distinct CDR3 sequences, roughly an eighth being singletons. This clonotype was seen more than once but under ten times. Its cognate antigen is unknown. Germline V gene sequence: CDR1 DFQATT, CDR2 SNEGSKA (reference sequence). The CDR3 loop spans 14 amino acids. Trimming pared 2 bases from V and 4 bases from J, leaving 14 bases between. The TCR sequence derives from a man younger than 30 who had mild COVID-19 (a few samples of this study predate the infection). Cell type and time point are not known. The chain recombines TRBV20-1 with TRBJ1-1, with D maybe TRBD1 (5 bases). Material: PBMCs or a T cell subset sorted from them (not recorded which). DNA of the CDR3: TGCAGTGCTAGAAGCACCAGGGTGATCACTGAAGCTTTCTTT. Protein: CSARSTRVITEAFF.